Here is one T cell receptor (beta chain) with its context. This record belongs to a study of blood T cell repertoires in COVID-19. Across the whole study: Sites across the United States, Italy and Spain contributed samples from acute and convalescent COVID-19. Sample material is recorded as cDNA or gDNA derived from T cells, B-cell-depleted T cells, or PBMCs.

V was pared by 0 bases and J by 2 bases, with 16 bases between. The CDR3 length is 17 residues. The germline gives CDR1 MGHRA, CDR2 YSYEKL. The authors' processing: How many nucleated cells were present was estimated from reference gene primer amplification. Here immunoSEQ multiplex PCR was the method, and the copy in TCRdb shows in-frame clones only, minus some. V, J and clone size are those of that table, while D and trimming were read from the DNA. The sample includes about 380,000 clones, roughly 85% of them seen just once. The receptor comes from a woman in her late teens or twenties with acute or convalescent COVID-19. The source material was peripheral blood. The rearrangement joins TRBV4-1 to TRBJ1-2; D gene unclear. CDR3: CASSQDYAPGWNYGYTF. CDR3 bases: TGCGCCAGCAGCCAAGATTACGCTCCAGGCTGGAACTATGGCTACACCTTC.